These 8 T cell receptor beta chains originate from one sample sequenced in a study of T cell repertoires in cytomegalovirus infection. MiXCR, run by TCRdb on the reads, gives a single entry per CDR3 protein. The sample gives some 900,000 distinct CDR3 sequences, approximately 30% of which show up once; under 15% is in the top ten. No antigen has been assigned to these receptors. Source: cultured CD8+ T cells from PBMCs, taken from culture after CMV antigen stimulation. These receptors originate from a human donor in good health (CMV status not recorded). Some clones in this sample may be carry-over from other donors' samples.

On this clonotype: One end of the junction fails to match germline, which may point to a read error. The chain joins TRBV2 to TRBJ1-2, with a weak D call TRBD1 (6 bases). Germline values: CDR1 SNHLY, CDR2 FYNNEI. The CDR3 contains 17 residues. CDR3 sequence: CASSEARTGTANYVYTF. CDR3 sequence (DNA): TGTGCCAGCAGTGAAGCGCGAACAGGGACCGCTAACTATGTCTACACCTTC.

This clonotype was seen repeatedly, ten times or more. The chain is built from TRBV7-2 and TRBJ2-6, with 8 positions matching TRBD1. Per the germline V gene, CDR1 is SGHTA and CDR2 is FQGNSA. J lost 3 bases, V lost 2 bases, and 9 bases had no gene match. This CDR3 is built from 18 residues. This CDR3 is CASSLNFQGAFGANVLTF. For the CDR3, the DNA is TGTGCCAGCAGCTTAAACTTCCAGGGGGCCTTTGGGGCCAACGTCCTGACTTTC.

The rearrangement links TRBV7-6 to TRBJ1-4, with D unclear. V shed 5 bases and J shed 6 bases, with 16 bases lying between them. CDR1 is SGHVS and CDR2 is FNYEAQ in the germline V gene. CDR3 length: 15 residues. This CDR3 reads CASSPGPSSDEKLFF. In DNA form, the CDR3 reads TGTGCCAGCAGCCCCGGACCGTCCTCGGATGAAAAACTGTTTTTT.

CDR3 nucleotide sequence: TGTGCCAGCAGTTTAGACTGGAGGGCTGAAGCTTTCTTT. Amino acids: CASSLDWRAEAFF. This chain links TRBV12-3 or TRBV12-4 with TRBJ1-1; no firm D call. The germline V and J ends were trimmed by 1 base and 6 bases, with 9 bases remaining between them. The CDR3 contains 13 residues.

Here the CDR3 DNA reads TGCAGTGCTAGAGATGAACAGGGGGTTATGCGTGGGGATGAAGCTTTCTTT. This codes for CSARDEQGVMRGDEAFF. The V call is TRBV20-1, the J call TRBJ1-1, with 8 bases identical to TRBD1. The V and J ends lost 0 bases and 7 bases, in that order; junction bases with no gene match: 16. This CDR3 region has 17 residues. The germline V gene encodes CDR1 DFQATT and CDR2 SNEGSKA (reference sequence).

The V and J genes are TRBV7-3 and TRBJ2-1; 9 bases map to TRBD2. V lost 1 base to trimming and J lost 7 bases; unmatched junction nucleotides: 5. Germline lookup yields CDR1 SGHTA and CDR2 FQGTGA. CDR3 length: 15 amino acids. The CDR3 sequence: CASSLNRGGANEQFF. In DNA form, the CDR3 reads TGTGCCAGCAGCTTAAATCGCGGGGGGGCAAATGAGCAGTTCTTC.

The J gene is TRBJ2-3, the V gene TRBV6-5; D call uncertain. The germline gives CDR1 MNHEY, CDR2 SVGAGI. Trimming cost V 2 bases and J 1 base, with 10 bases left between them. The CDR3 is 15 amino acids. CDR3 residues: CASSYLLQGTDTQYF. CDR3 DNA sequence: TGTGCCAGCAGTTACCTCCTGCAGGGCACAGATACGCAGTATTTT.

This clonotype was observed a few times. The V call is TRBV6-2 or TRBV6-3, the J call TRBJ2-1, with D perhaps matching TRBD2 (6 bases). V gave up 5 bases and J gave up 7 bases, with 12 bases separating them. Germline V lookup: CDR1 MNHEY, CDR2 SVGEGT. There are 13 residues in the CDR3. The CDR3 nucleotides read TGTGCCAGCAGTGCCATGGAGGGAAATGAGCAGTTCTTC. Protein product: CASSAMEGNEQFF.